This T cell receptor beta chain came from a study of shared clonotypes between healthy human individuals. Study-wide results and caveats: Clonotypes which were not shared had lower generation probabilities than clonotypes that all four donors shared.

Germline-derived CDR1 and CDR2 are MNHEY and SVGAGI. The CDR3 length is 13 residues. Trimming shortened V by 6 bases and J by 2 bases, and 11 bases separated the two germline ends. Sequencing was performed with immunoSEQ multiplex PCR; in TCRdb, only in-frame clones are kept and a portion is missing. This sample carries about 2 million clones, roughly 94% of them seen once, and the ten largest clones take 0.1% to 0.15%. Every donor was a Caucasian adult from Nashville, Tennessee. Note on this clone: Its specificity is not known.

The chain is built from TRBV6-5 and TRBJ2-7; TRBD2 is a possible D gene (7 bases). The sequence was obtained from a man between 18 and 35 years old in good health. The sequencing sample was made of naive CD4+ T cells sorted from blood. The subset is: CD45RA+ positively selected. The CDR3 region is CASRRGGAYEQYF. CDR3 nucleotide sequence: TGTGCCAGCAGAAGGGGGGGGGCCTACGAGCAGTACTTC.